This passage covers 9 T cell receptor beta chains from one sample sequenced in a study of tumor and adjacent non-tumor tissue in lung cancer. No cell sorting was done before RNA was extracted from the tissue. Three rounds of nested PCR, following a modified ARM-PCR protocol, produced the TCRbeta library. TCRdb re-derived calls from the multiplex PCR reads in MiXCR, one entry per CDR3 protein. This table holds more than 75,000 distinct CDR3 sequences, nearly 70% found once. The sequenced sample consisted of lung tumor tissue. The receptors shown here come from a woman aged 70-85 years with non-small cell lung cancer.

This clonotype has just one count. Given a much more abundant clone one base away, this may be a read error. This chain links TRBV5-1 with TRBJ2-1; D possibly corresponds to TRBD1 (5 bases). Germline values: CDR1 SGHRS, CDR2 YFSETQ. V lost 3 bases and J 9 bases, leaving 10 bases between the germline ends. CDR3 length: 12 amino acids. The CDR3 coding sequence is TGCGCCAGCAGCTCAGGACACACTGAGCAGTTCTTC. Residues: CASSSGHTEQFF.

Note on this clonotype: The junction departs from the called germline gene at one end, perhaps through a read error. This sequence joins TRBV4-2 and TRBJ2-1; 13 bases match TRBD2. The germline V gene has CDR1 LGHNA and CDR2 YNFKEQ. The CDR3 spans 16 residues. CDR3 region: CVSSQELAGGRNEQLF. CDR3 DNA: TGTGTCAGCAGCCAGGAACTAGCGGGAGGGCGCAATGAGCAGCTCTTC.

The V and J genes are TRBV28 and TRBJ2-7; a weak D match, TRBD2 (5 bases). The germline V and J ends were trimmed by 10 bases and 7 bases, with 20 bases remaining between them. CDR3 length: 13 residues. Germline CDR1 reads MDHEN; CDR2 reads SYDVKM. The CDR3 DNA is TGTGCCAACACTTCCCTAGCAGTAGGGGAGCAGTACTTC. It specifies CANTSLAVGEQYF. Complete variable domain (other parts from reference TRBV28 and TRBJ2-7): DVKVTQSSRYLVKRTGEKVFLECVQDMDHENMFWYRQDPGLGLRLIYFSYDVKMKEKGDIPEGYSVSREKKERFSLILESASTNQTSMYLCANTSLAVGEQYFGPGTRLTVT.

Notes on this clonotype: This is likely a read error, given that the CDR3 carries no conserved phenylalanine or tryptophan at its end. J is TRBJ2-3 and V is TRBV7-8, with TRBD2 matching over 10 bases. The trim removed 5 bases at V and 4 bases at J, leaving 12 bases unmatched. The CDR3 contains 17 residues. Germline V lookup: CDR1 SGHVS, CDR2 FQNEAQ. The CDR3 here is CASSHQPASGRSDTQYL. The CDR3 DNA reads TGTGCCAGCAGCCACCAGCCGGCTAGCGGGAGATCAGATACGCAGTATCTT.

The J gene is TRBJ1-1, the V gene TRBV12-3 or TRBV12-4; D unclear. V lost 4 bases, J lost 5 bases, and 11 bases lay in between. The length of the CDR3 is 13 residues. The chain's CDR3 is CASSWAKKTEAFF. The CDR3 DNA reads TGTGCCAGCAGTTGGGCTAAGAAAACTGAAGCTTTCTTT.

For this clonotype: It is likely a read error, because the conserved phenylalanine at the end of the CDR3 is missing. The CDR3 DNA reads as TGTGCCAGCATCAACCAAGCCGACGAGAACACTGAAGCTTTCTAT. Amino acids: CASINQADENTEAFY. The chain joins TRBV6-1 to TRBJ1-1, with D unclear. Per the germline V gene, CDR1 is MNHNS and CDR2 is SASEGT. The CDR3 length is 15 residues. V was pared by 7 bases and J by 1 base, with 16 bases between.

About this clonotype: Being one base from a much bigger clone, this may be a read error. V gene TRBV30 combines with J gene TRBJ1-5; 7 bases fit TRBD1. V dropped 0 bases and J dropped 5; count of bases not matched to a gene: 1. The CDR3 loop spans 13 amino acids. Looked up from germline, CDR1 is GTSNPN and CDR2 is SVGIG (reference sequence). In DNA, the CDR3 is TGTGCCTGGAGTGTAGGGGGCGATCAGCCCCAGCATTTT. It specifies CAWSVGGDQPQHF.

The V gene is TRBV4-2, the J gene TRBJ2-5; the D is unclear. The V gene's germline CDR1 is LGHNA and CDR2 YNFKEQ. CDR3 length: 16 amino acids. The V gene lost 3 bases and the J gene lost 0 bases, with 14 bases spanning the gap. In DNA form, the CDR3 reads TGTGCCAGCAGCCACGCTAGTGGGCCCAACCAAGAGACCCAGTACTTC. This gives the protein CASSHASGPNQETQYF.

This clonotype was detected many times. The CDR3 region has the DNA TGTGCCAGCGGTAACAGGGTCTCTACGGAGCAGTACTTC. Protein product: CASGNRVSTEQYF. The J gene is TRBJ2-7, the V gene TRBV5-6; perhaps TRBD1 as D (6 bases). The germline V gene has CDR1 SGHDT and CDR2 YYEEEE. The V end lost 7 bases, the J end lost 7 bases, and 18 bases lay between the germline ends. This CDR3 contains 13 residues.